The 5 T cell receptor beta chains reported below all come from one sample, sequenced in a study of T cell responses to AZD1222 COVID-19 vaccine. Only in-frame clones appear in the TCRdb table, and some are missing; sequencing was by immunoSEQ multiplex PCR. This sample has some 120,000 clones, with roughly 88% found just once. The specimen comprised peripheral blood, sampled on day 0 of AZD1222 vaccination. The origin of the receptors is an adult in good health.

The genes are TRBV28 and TRBJ1-6; TRBD1 agrees at 9 bases. Trimming took 6 bases from V and 7 from J; bases not matched to a gene: 7. CDR1 and CDR2 (germline): MDHEN, SYDVKM. The CDR3 sequence is 15 residues long. Here the CDR3 reads CASRRPGQGNSPLHF. The CDR3 DNA reads as TGTGCCAGCAGGAGACCGGGACAGGGAAATTCACCCCTCCACTTT.

The chain links TRBV5-1 to TRBJ2-3; 8 bases match TRBD2. Germline CDR1 and CDR2: SGHRS and YFSETQ. With V trimmed by 6 bases and J by 0 bases, 9 bases remained unmatched. This CDR3 spans 16 amino acids. In nucleotides, the CDR3 is TGCGCCAGCAAAGTGGGCGCTAGCGGGAGCACAGATACGCAGTATTTT. Its protein product is CASKVGASGSTDTQYF.

This chain connects TRBV7-9 to TRBJ1-2; possible D gene TRBD1, 5 bases. The CDR3 has 13 residues. V dropped 1 base and J dropped 6 bases, with 9 bases sitting between them. Germline-derived CDR1 and CDR2 are SEHNR and FQNEAQ (reference sequence). CDR3 sequence (DNA): TGTGCCAGCAGCTTAGACAGGACGGATGGCTACACCTTC. Translated: CASSLDRTDGYTF.

V usage is TRBV21-1 and J usage is TRBJ1-6; the D call of TRBD1 is as the table states it, not checked on the DNA. TRBV21-1 is tagged as a pseudogene. The CDR3 is 17 amino acids. The CDR3 spells CASTREDRSSYNSPLHF. CDR3 coding DNA: TGTGCCAGCACCAGAGAGGACAGAAGCTCCTATAATTCACCCCTCCACTTT.

This clone was seen once. The rearrangement joins TRBV5-8 to TRBJ2-7, with D possibly called TRBD1 or TRBD2 (5 bases each). Germline-derived CDR1 and CDR2 are SGHTS and YDEGEE. The CDR3 length is 15 residues. The V gene lost 0 bases and the J gene lost 0 bases, with 10 bases spanning the gap. The DNA for the CDR3 is TGTGCCAGCAGCTTGGCCGGGACCTCCTCCTACGAGCAGTACTTC. Amino acid sequence: CASSLAGTSSYEQYF.